The present TCR beta chain was sequenced within a study of Tregs in tolerant kidney transplant recipients. Germline CDR1 SGHNT, CDR2 YENEEA. This CDR3 is 14 amino acids long. Losses at the gene ends were 5 bases for V and 1 base for J; bases not matched to a gene: 1. TCRdb keeps only in-frame clones here, not all; method: immunoSEQ multiplex PCR. Among 75,000 to 100,000 clones listed, 80% to 95% were seen once. Recipients received nonmyeloablative bone marrow transplants from related graft donors, with transient mixed chimerism. Findings of the study overall: Tregs expanded with activated donor B cells seemed most donor-specific.

To note about this clone: Antigen: not known.

The rearrangement uses TRBV11-3 and TRBJ2-4; 8 bases align to TRBD2. This specimen consisted of CD4+ T cells from blood (PBMCs), obtained 12 months after the transplant. This sequence was found in a human patient who received a combined kidney and bone marrow transplant. Some T cells here may be from the graft donor. The CDR3 protein is CASSPGGAKNIQYF. CDR3 DNA: TGTGCCAGCAGCCCGGGAGGGGCCAAAAACATTCAGTACTTC. The full variable domain, completed using reference TRBV11-3 and TRBJ2-4, is EAGVVQSPRYKIIEKKQPVAFWCNPISGHNTLYWYLQNLGQGPELLIRYENEEAVDDSQLPKDRFSAERLKGVDSTLKIQPAELGDSAVYLCASSPGGAKNIQYFGAGTRLSVL.